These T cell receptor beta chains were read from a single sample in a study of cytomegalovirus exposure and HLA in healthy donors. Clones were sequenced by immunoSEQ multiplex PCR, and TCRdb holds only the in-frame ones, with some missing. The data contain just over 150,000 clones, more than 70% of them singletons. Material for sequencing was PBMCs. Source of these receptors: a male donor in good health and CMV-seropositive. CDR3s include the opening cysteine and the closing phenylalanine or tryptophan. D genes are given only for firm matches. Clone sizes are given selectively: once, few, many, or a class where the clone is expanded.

CDR3 DNA: TGCGCCAGCGGAGAAATCTATGAGCAGTTCTTC
CDR3 protein: CASGEIYEQFF
D gene: .
clone size: .
J gene: TRBJ2-1
V gene: TRBV4-1

CDR3 DNA: TGTGCCACCAGCGTCCCGGGACAGGGTTTCTCCTACAATGAGCAGTTCTTC
CDR3 protein: CATSVPGQGFSYNEQFF
D gene: TRBD1
clone size: .
J gene: TRBJ2-1
V gene: TRBV15

CDR3 DNA: TGTGCCAGCAGAGGACAGGGTCTCTACGAGCAGTACTTC
CDR3 protein: CASRGQGLYEQYF
D gene: TRBD1
clone size: .
J gene: TRBJ2-7
V gene: TRBV27

CDR3 DNA: TGTGCCAGCAGCCACCCGGAGGGGAATCAGCCCCAGCATTTT
CDR3 protein: CASSHPEGNQPQHF
D gene: .
clone size: .
J gene: TRBJ1-5
V gene: TRBV4-2

CDR3 DNA: TGTGCCAGCAGCCTCCATATAGCTGGGGCCAACGTCCTGACTTTC
CDR3 protein: CASSLHIAGANVLTF
D gene: .
clone size: .
J gene: TRBJ2-6
V gene: TRBV5-5

CDR3 DNA: TGTGCCAGCACCCTCAGGGGTAGCACAGATACGCAGTATTTT
CDR3 protein: CASTLRGSTDTQYF
D gene: .
clone size: few
J gene: TRBJ2-3
V gene: TRBV5-4

CDR3 DNA: TGTGCCAGCAGTGAAGGGAGTTATAGCAATCAGCCCCAGCATTTT
CDR3 protein: CASSEGSYSNQPQHF
D gene: .
clone size: .
J gene: TRBJ1-5
V gene: TRBV2

CDR3 DNA: TGCGCCAGCAGCCAAGCGGGGCGGGGGTTGACTGAAGCTTTCTTT
CDR3 protein: CASSQAGRGLTEAFF
D gene: .
clone size: .
J gene: TRBJ1-1
V gene: TRBV4-1

CDR3 DNA: TGCGCCAGCAGCTTGGGGAGTGAAGCTTTCTTT
CDR3 protein: CASSLGSEAFF
D gene: .
clone size: .
J gene: TRBJ1-1
V gene: TRBV5-1

CDR3 DNA: TGTGCCAGCAGTTTTTCGGCTAGCGGGAGTTTTTACGAGCAGTACTTC
CDR3 protein: CASSFSASGSFYEQYF
D gene: TRBD2
clone size: .
J gene: TRBJ2-7
V gene: TRBV28